Sequencing of this T cell receptor beta chain was carried out in a study of regulatory T cells in long-lasting Graves disease. Relying on iRepertoire HTBI primers and Arm-PCR of CDR3 regions, the team built TCR beta libraries. TCRdb re-derived calls from the multiplex PCR reads in MiXCR, one entry per CDR3 protein. Of 440,000 or so distinct CDR3 sequences listed, about 15% are singletons. Stated time point: newly diagnosed GD, antithyroid drugs for less than 3 months. From RNA extracted from PBMCs, the TCR library was made. The CDR3 loop spans 16 amino acids. The junction had 4 bases not matched to a gene; V was cut back by 1 base and J by 3 bases. The V gene's germline CDR1 is SGHTA and CDR2 FQGTGA. Another study also made use of these data, one on T cells in Graves' hyperthyroidism and ophthalmopathy. From that study: A set of HTBI primers served as the primers for a first-round RT-PCR of the TCR CDR3.

The sequence derives from a woman in her 30s with Graves disease. The genes are TRBV7-3 and TRBJ2-1; 9 bases match TRBD2. The sequenced sample was peripheral blood mononuclear cells (PBMCs), obtained at new diagnosis, from a patient treated with antithyroid drugs. The CDR3 protein is CASSLNLAGNYNEQFF. CDR3 bases: TGTGCCAGCAGCTTAAATCTAGCGGGAAACTACAATGAGCAGTTCTTC.